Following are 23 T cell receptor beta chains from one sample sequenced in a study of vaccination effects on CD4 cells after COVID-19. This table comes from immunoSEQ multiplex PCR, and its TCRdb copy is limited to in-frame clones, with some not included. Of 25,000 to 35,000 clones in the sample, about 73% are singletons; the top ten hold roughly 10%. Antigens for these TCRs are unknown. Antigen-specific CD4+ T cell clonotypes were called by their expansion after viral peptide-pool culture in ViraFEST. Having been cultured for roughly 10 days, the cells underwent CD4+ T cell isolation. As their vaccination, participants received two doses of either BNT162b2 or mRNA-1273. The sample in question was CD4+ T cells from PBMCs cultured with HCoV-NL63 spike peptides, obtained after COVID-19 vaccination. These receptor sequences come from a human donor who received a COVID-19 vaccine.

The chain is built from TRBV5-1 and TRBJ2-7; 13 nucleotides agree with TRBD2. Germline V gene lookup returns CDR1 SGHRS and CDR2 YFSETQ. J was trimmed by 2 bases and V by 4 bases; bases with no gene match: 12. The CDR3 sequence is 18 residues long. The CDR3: CASSKGLAGVSHAYEQYF. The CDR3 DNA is TGCGCCAGCAGCAAAGGACTAGCGGGAGTTTCTCACGCCTACGAGCAGTACTTC.

CDR3 sequence: CATSDRRRRWAGDLHF. The CDR3 DNA reads as TGTGCCACCAGTGACCGCCGCCGACGATGGGCTGGAGATCTCCACTTT. V usage is TRBV24-1 and J usage is TRBJ1-6; D call uncertain. The germline V gene has CDR1 KGHDR and CDR2 SFDVKD. V was cut by 4 bases and J by 16 bases, with 25 bases left in between. This CDR3 has 16 residues.

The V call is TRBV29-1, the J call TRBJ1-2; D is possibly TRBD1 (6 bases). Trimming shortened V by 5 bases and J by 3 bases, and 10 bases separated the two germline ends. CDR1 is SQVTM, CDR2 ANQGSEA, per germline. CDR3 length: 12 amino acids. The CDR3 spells CSVSRTDYGYTF. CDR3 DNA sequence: TGCAGCGTTTCCCGGACAGACTATGGCTACACCTTC.

CDR3 protein: CASSKRDSYGYTF. DNA for the CDR3: TGTGCCAGCAGCAAAAGGGACAGCTATGGCTACACCTTC. The chain combines TRBV21-1 with TRBJ1-2; the D call of TRBD1 is as the table states it, not checked on the DNA. TRBV21-1 is marked as a pseudogene. This CDR3 is 13 amino acids long.

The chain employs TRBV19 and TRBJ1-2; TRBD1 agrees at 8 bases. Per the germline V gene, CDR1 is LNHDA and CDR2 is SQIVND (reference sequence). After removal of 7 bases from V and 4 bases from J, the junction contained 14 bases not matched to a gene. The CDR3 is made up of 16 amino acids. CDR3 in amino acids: CASTVDGDRRLYGYTF. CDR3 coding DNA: TGTGCCAGTACGGTTGATGGGGACAGGAGACTCTATGGCTACACCTTC.

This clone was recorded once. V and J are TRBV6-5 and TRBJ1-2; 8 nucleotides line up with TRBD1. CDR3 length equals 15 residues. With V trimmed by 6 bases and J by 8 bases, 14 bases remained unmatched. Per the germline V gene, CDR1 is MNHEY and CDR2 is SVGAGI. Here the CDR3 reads CASSRTTRTGRGYTF. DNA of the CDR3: TGTGCCAGCAGCAGGACTACCCGGACAGGGCGGGGCTACACCTTC.

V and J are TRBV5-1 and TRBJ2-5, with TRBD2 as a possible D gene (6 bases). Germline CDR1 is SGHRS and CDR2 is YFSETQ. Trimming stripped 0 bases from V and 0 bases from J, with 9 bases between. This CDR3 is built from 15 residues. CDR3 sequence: CASSLVASDQETQYF. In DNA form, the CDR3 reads TGCGCCAGCAGCTTGGTGGCTAGCGACCAAGAGACCCAGTACTTC.

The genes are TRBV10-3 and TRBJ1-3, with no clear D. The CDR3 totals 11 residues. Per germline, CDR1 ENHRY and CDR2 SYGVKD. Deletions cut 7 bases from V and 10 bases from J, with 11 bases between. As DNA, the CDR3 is TGTGCCATCAAAGGTACCGGGACCATATATTTT. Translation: CAIKGTGTIYF.

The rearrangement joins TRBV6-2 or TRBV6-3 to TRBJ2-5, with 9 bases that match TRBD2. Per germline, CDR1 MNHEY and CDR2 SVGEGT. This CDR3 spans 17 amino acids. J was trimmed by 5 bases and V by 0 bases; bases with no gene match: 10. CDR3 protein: CASSYSSRSGGQETQYF. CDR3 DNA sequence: TGTGCCAGCAGTTACTCGTCTAGGAGCGGGGGGCAGGAGACCCAGTACTTC.

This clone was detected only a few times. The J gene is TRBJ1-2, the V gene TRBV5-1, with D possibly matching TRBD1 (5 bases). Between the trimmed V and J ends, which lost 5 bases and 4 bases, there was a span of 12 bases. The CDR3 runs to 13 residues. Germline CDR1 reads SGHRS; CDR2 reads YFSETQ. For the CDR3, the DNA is TGCGCCAGCAGTCCCAGGGATACCTATGGCTACACCTTC. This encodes CASSPRDTYGYTF.

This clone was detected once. CDR3 in amino acids: CASSLLSFNRDRGWYGYTF. The CDR3 DNA follows: TGTGCCAGCAGTTTATTGAGTTTCAATCGGGACAGGGGTTGGTATGGCTACACCTTC. V gene TRBV28 combines with J gene TRBJ1-2; TRBD1 matches at 10 bases. CDR3 length equals 19 residues. J lost 5 bases, V lost 1 base, and 16 bases had no gene match. Germline V CDR1 and CDR2: MDHEN, SYDVKM.

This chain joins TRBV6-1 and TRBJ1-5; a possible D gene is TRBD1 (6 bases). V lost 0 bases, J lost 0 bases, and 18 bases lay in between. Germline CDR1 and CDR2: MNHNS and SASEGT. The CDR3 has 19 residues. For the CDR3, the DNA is TGTGCCAGCAGTGAAGCACGAGGGACACTAAAAGATAGCAATCAGCCCCAGCATTTT. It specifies CASSEARGTLKDSNQPQHF.

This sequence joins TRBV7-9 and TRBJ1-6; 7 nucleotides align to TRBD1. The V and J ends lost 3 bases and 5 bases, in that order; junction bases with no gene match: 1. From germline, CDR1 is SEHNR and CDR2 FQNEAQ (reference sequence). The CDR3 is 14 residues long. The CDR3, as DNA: TGTGCCAGCAGCTTCCAGGGGGATAATTCACCCCTCCACTTT. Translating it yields CASSFQGDNSPLHF.

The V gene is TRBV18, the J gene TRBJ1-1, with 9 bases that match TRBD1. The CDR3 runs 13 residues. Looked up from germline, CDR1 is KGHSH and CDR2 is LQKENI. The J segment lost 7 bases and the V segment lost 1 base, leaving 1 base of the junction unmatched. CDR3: CASSPRQGDEAFF. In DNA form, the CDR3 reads TGTGCCAGCTCACCACGACAGGGGGATGAAGCTTTCTTT.

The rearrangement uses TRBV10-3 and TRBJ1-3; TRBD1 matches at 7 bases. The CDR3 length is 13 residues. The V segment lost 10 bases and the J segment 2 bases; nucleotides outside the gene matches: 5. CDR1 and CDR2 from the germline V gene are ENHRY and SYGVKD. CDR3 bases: TGTGCCACACAGGGGCTCACTGGAAACACCATATATTTT. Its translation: CATQGLTGNTIYF.

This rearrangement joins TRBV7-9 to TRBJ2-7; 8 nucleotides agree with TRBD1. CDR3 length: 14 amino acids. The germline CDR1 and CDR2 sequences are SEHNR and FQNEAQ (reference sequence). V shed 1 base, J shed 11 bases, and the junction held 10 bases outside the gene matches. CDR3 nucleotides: TGTGCCAGCAGCTTAGACGGTGGCGAGACAGGGGAGTACTTC. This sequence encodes CASSLDGGETGEYF. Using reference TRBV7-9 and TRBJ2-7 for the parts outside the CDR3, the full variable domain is DTGVSQNPRHKITKRGQNVTFRCDPISEHNRLYWYRQTLGQGPEFLTYFQNEAQLEKSRLLSDRFSAERPKGSFSTLEIQRTEQGDSAMYLCASSLDGGETGEYFGPGTRLTVT.

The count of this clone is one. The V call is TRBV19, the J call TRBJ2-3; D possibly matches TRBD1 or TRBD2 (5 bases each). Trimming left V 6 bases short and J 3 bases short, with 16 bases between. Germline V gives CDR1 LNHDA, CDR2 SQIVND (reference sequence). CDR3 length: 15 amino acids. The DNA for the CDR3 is TGTGCCAGTAGATCCGGGGCCAGGGCAACAGATACGCAGTATTTT. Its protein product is CASRSGARATDTQYF.

Here the CDR3 DNA reads TGTGCCAGCAAGGACAGGAAGAACACCGGGGAGCTGTTTTTT. As protein: CASKDRKNTGELFF. The V call is TRBV6-5, the J call TRBJ2-2; 7 nucleotides agree with TRBD1. CDR1 and CDR2 (germline): MNHEY, SVGAGI. The junction had 3 bases not matched to a gene; V was cut back by 7 bases and J by 1 base. This CDR3 has 14 residues.

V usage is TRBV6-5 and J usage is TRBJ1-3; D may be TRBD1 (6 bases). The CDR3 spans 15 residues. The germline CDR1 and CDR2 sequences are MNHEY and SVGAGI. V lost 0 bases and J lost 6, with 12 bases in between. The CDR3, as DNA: TGTGCCAGCAGTTACTCGCTGGCAGGGGAAAACACCATATATTTT. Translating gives CASSYSLAGENTIYF.

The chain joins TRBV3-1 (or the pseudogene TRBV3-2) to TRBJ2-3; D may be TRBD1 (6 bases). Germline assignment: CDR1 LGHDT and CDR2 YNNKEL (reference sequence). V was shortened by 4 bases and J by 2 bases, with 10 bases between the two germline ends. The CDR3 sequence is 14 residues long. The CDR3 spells CASSLGQFTDTQYF. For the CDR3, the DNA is TGTGCCAGCAGCCTAGGACAGTTCACAGATACGCAGTATTTT.

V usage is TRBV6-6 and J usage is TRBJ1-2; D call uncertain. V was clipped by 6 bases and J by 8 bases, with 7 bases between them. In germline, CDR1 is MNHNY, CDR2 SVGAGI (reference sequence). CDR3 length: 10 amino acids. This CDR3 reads CASRAAGYTF. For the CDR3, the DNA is TGTGCCAGCAGGGCGGCAGGCTACACCTTC.

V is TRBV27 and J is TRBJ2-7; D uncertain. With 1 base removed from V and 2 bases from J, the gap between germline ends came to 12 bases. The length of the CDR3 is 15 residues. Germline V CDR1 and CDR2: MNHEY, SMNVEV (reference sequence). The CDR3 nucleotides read TGTGCCAGCAGTTTATTTGGAGATCGGCCCTACGAGCAGTACTTC. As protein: CASSLFGDRPYEQYF.

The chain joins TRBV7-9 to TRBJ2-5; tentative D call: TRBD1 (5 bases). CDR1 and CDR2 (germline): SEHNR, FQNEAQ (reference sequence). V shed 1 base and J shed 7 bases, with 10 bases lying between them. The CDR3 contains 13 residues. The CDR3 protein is CASSLGSRATQYF. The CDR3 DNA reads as TGTGCCAGCAGCTTAGGTAGCAGGGCGACCCAGTACTTC. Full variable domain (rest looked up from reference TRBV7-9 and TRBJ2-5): DTGVSQNPRHKITKRGQNVTFRCDPISEHNRLYWYRQTLGQGPEFLTYFQNEAQLEKSRLLSDRFSAERPKGSFSTLEIQRTEQGDSAMYLCASSLGSRATQYFGPGTRLLVL.